The 16 T cell receptor beta chains below come from one sample, sequenced in a study of blood T cell repertoires in COVID-19. Sequenced by immunoSEQ multiplex PCR; TCRdb stores in-frame clones only, minus some. The table lists around 390,000 clones, 80% to 90% of them singletons. The sample comprised PBMCs or T cells enriched from blood (not recorded which). The receptors were sampled from a woman aged 45-65 years who had recovered from COVID-19.

The V gene is TRBV5-4, the J gene TRBJ1-6; 7 bases fit TRBD1. The V gene end was trimmed by 7 bases and the J gene end by 12 bases; junction bases not matched to a gene: 13. CDR1 is SGHNT, CDR2 YYREEE, per germline (reference sequence). This CDR3 is 14 amino acids long. Written as DNA, the CDR3 is TGTGCCAGCGGCTCGGACAGGTCCCCCCAACCCCTCCACTTT. Residues: CASGSDRSPQPLHF.

The chain is built from TRBV7-9 and TRBJ1-2; no clear D gene. Trimming removed 5 bases at V and 3 bases at J, with 25 bases between. Germline values: CDR1 SEHNR, CDR2 FQNEAQ (reference sequence). The CDR3 runs 18 residues. For the CDR3, the DNA is TGTGCCAGCAGCCACTCGACAATGACTAAGACCTCCCACTATGGCTACACCTTC. Its protein is CASSHSTMTKTSHYGYTF.

The sample holds a few counts of this clone. The J gene is TRBJ2-1, the V gene TRBV20-1; D is unclear. The CDR3 spans 13 residues. Trimming stripped 3 bases from V and 5 bases from J, with 11 bases between. CDR1 and CDR2 (germline): DFQATT, SNEGSKA (reference sequence). As DNA, the CDR3 is TGCAGTGCTAGTGTCAGCGAGCACAATGAGCAGTTCTTC. Protein: CSASVSEHNEQFF.

V usage is TRBV12-3 or TRBV12-4 and J usage is TRBJ2-7; D may be TRBD1 (5 bases). Trimming shortened V by 3 bases and J by 4 bases, and 10 bases separated the two germline ends. CDR3 size: 13 residues. This CDR3 is CASSFGRAYEQYF. CDR3 DNA sequence: TGTGCCAGCAGTTTCGGCAGGGCGTACGAGCAGTACTTC.

The CDR3 protein is CATSFGREFGYEQYF. CDR3 bases: TGTGCCACCAGCTTCGGGAGGGAATTCGGTTACGAGCAGTACTTC. The V call is TRBV15, the J call TRBJ2-7; 8 nucleotides agree with TRBD2. V dropped 5 bases and J dropped 4; count of bases not matched to a gene: 10. This CDR3 region has 15 residues. Germline lookup yields CDR1 LNHNV and CDR2 YYDKDF (reference sequence).

J is TRBJ2-7 and V is TRBV5-1, with D possibly matching TRBD1 (6 bases). Looked up from germline, CDR1 is SGHRS and CDR2 is YFSETQ. V gave up 5 bases and J gave up 7 bases, with 22 bases separating them. This CDR3 has 15 residues. CDR3 in DNA: TGCGCCAGCAGGTCCCTCCCGGACAGTCCCCTGGAGCAGTACTTC. Its translation is CASRSLPDSPLEQYF. The full variable domain, in which reference TRBV5-1 and TRBJ2-7 provide the parts outside the CDR3, is KAGVTQTPRYLIKTRGQQVTLSCSPISGHRSVSWYQQTPGQGLQFLFEYFSETQRNKGNFPGRFSGRQFSNSRSEMNVSTLELGDSALYLCASRSLPDSPLEQYFGPGTRLTVT.

The chain couples TRBV19 to TRBJ1-2; TRBD1 matches at 9 bases. This CDR3 has 14 amino acids. V dropped 4 bases and J dropped 8; count of bases not matched to a gene: 8. Germline values: CDR1 LNHDA, CDR2 SQIVND (reference sequence). As DNA, the CDR3 is TGTGCCAGTAGTACCCGGGACAGGGCAGGCGGCTACACCTTC. Protein: CASSTRDRAGGYTF.

The rearrangement uses TRBV30 and TRBJ2-3, with TRBD2 identical over 8 bases. Germline V gene sequence: CDR1 GTSNPN, CDR2 SVGIG (reference sequence). The V gene end was trimmed by 3 bases and the J gene end by 2 bases; junction bases not matched to a gene: 7. The CDR3 consists of 15 residues. The CDR3 reads CAWRSIAGPTDTQYF. As DNA, the CDR3 is TGTGCCTGGAGAAGTATAGCGGGGCCCACAGATACGCAGTATTTT.

This chain joins TRBV5-4 and TRBJ1-1, with D possibly matching TRBD1 (6 bases). This CDR3 contains 15 residues. CDR1 SGHNT and CDR2 YYREEE come from the germline V gene (reference sequence). V shed 2 bases and J shed 1 base, with 12 bases lying between them. The CDR3 here is CASSFEGGRNTEAFF. The CDR3 region has the DNA TGTGCCAGCAGCTTTGAGGGGGGGAGGAACACTGAAGCTTTCTTT.

This chain connects TRBV6-5 to TRBJ2-7, with 9 positions matching TRBD1. The V segment lost 2 bases and the J segment 6 bases; nucleotides outside the gene matches: 8. The germline V gene has CDR1 MNHEY and CDR2 SVGAGI. The CDR3 covers 15 residues. DNA of the CDR3: TGTGCCAGCAGTTACGGGGGGACAGGGTATCGCGAGCAGTACTTC. Translating gives CASSYGGTGYREQYF.

The genes are TRBV30 and TRBJ2-7; a weak D match, TRBD2 (6 bases). V lost 2 bases and J 10 bases, leaving 15 bases between the germline ends. CDR3 size: 12 residues. Germline assignment: CDR1 GTSNPN and CDR2 SVGIG (reference sequence). The CDR3 nucleotides are TGTGCCTGGAGTACTACGGGCGGGGTCCAGTACTTC. Its translation: CAWSTTGGVQYF.

DNA of the CDR3: TGTGCCATCAGTGAGTCGAGGGGGACGGTAAACACTGAAGCTTTCTTT. This codes for CAISESRGTVNTEAFF. V and J are TRBV10-3 and TRBJ1-1; weak D call: TRBD1 (6 bases). The CDR3 loop spans 16 amino acids. The germline CDR1 and CDR2 sequences are ENHRY and SYGVKD. The V end lost 0 bases, the J end lost 2 bases, and 13 bases lay between the germline ends.

V usage is TRBV7-9 and J usage is TRBJ1-1, with TRBD1 as a possible D gene (6 bases). The V end was cut by 2 bases, the J end by 10 bases, with 29 bases between. CDR3 length: 18 residues. Per germline, CDR1 SEHNR and CDR2 FQNEAQ (reference sequence). The DNA of the CDR3 is TGTGCCAGCAGCTTATTTATTGGTCTTCACCGAACCGGGACACGAGCTTTCTTT. Translating gives CASSLFIGLHRTGTRAFF. Full variable domain (rest looked up from reference TRBV7-9 and TRBJ1-1): DTGVSQNPRHKITKRGQNVTFRCDPISEHNRLYWYRQTLGQGPEFLTYFQNEAQLEKSRLLSDRFSAERPKGSFSTLEIQRTEQGDSAMYLCASSLFIGLHRTGTRAFFGQGTRLTVV.

The chain links TRBV2 to TRBJ2-3, with 11 nucleotides matching TRBD2. CDR3 length: 16 residues. Germline CDR1 and CDR2: SNHLY and FYNNEI. V lost 7 bases, J lost 2 bases, and 8 bases stayed unmatched. CDR3 nucleotides: TGTGCCAGCATGCTACTAGCGGGGGCCTTCACAGATACGCAGTATTTT. Amino acid sequence: CASMLLAGAFTDTQYF.

This clone has just one count. In DNA, the CDR3 is TGTGCCAGCAGCCGTACGGGACAGGGGTTTCGGAATGAAAAACTGTTTTTT. Protein product: CASSRTGQGFRNEKLFF. The chain recombines TRBV14 with TRBJ1-4; 10 bases match TRBD1. CDR3 size: 17 residues. V trimming: 4 bases; J trimming: 5 bases; junction bases outside the gene matches: 10. Germline V lookup: CDR1 SGHDN, CDR2 FVKESK.

The V call is TRBV4-1, the J call TRBJ1-1, with D unclear. Trimming took 1 base from V and 1 from J, leaving 7 bases between them. The CDR3 is 14 amino acids. Germline assignment: CDR1 MGHRA and CDR2 YSYEKL. CDR3 protein: CASSQGGQNTEAFF. The CDR3 DNA reads as TGCGCCAGCAGCCAAGGCGGGCAGAACACTGAAGCTTTCTTT.